The sequence of this T cell receptor beta chain was determined in a study of T cell responses to AZD1222 COVID-19 vaccine (dated by TCRdb to about 2021). Study-wide context: TCR sequencing was performed for 230 to 250 trial participants, of whom about 200 were given two doses of AZD1222 and around 25 were given two doses of MenACWY control vaccine. Trial participants were enrolled by age into subgroups of 18-55, 56-69 and 70-plus years, and around 150, 28 and 57 TCR-sequenced participants, respectively, were included in these subgroups.

The CDR3 regions of human TCRbeta chains were analyzed by immunosequencing. The study's own analysis went as follows. Repertoire TCRs were checked for matches against a reference library of SARS-CoV-2-specific TCRs that had been generated using the MIRA antigen-specificity platform. Breadth was defined as the fraction of unique TCRs that were SARS-CoV-2-associated, and depth was defined as the fraction of total T cells that were SARS-CoV-2-associated. Using the MIRA data, every spike-specific TCR was mapped to the spike region that the TCR reacted to and assigned to either a CD4 or a CD8 class. Log10-transformed breadth and depth values were compared by one-way ANOVA with Sidak's multiple comparisons tests. The source is immuneACCESS, and TCRdb retained only in-frame sequences with V and J called. Part of the clones is not carried over; for the studies checked, unresolved V genes explain less than half of this, and the remainder is unexplained. V, J and clone size derive from that table, while D and trimming were established from the DNA sequence. This sample holds about 190,000 clones; more than 75% were observed only once. Around 2.5% of the sample comes from the top ten.

In this sample, this clone turned up a few times. This receptor's antigen is unknown. No base-level quality is on record; no much larger clone is a single base apart. V is cut by 0 bases and J by 9 bases, and the space between the germline ends is 4 bases. From its cysteine to its phenylalanine, the CDR3 spans 12 amino acids. Only the CDR3 region is kept as DNA, spanning 36 bases read in frame from base 1. Looking up the germline V gene yields CDR1 SGDLS and CDR2 YYNGEE. This specimen's time point label, per the study, means: baseline before first vaccination. The intended sense of this specimen's treatment or condition label: meningococcal conjugate vaccine given as trial control. Vaccinee samples came from UK trials COV001 and COV002, including a single-blind randomized controlled phase 2/3 trial of AZD1222 (ChAdOx1 nCoV-19) in healthy adults. For TCRbeta chain sequencing, PBMC samples from trial participants were taken at day 0 and at day 28 after the second dose.

The paper as a whole reports these results and caveats: The 56-69-year group was small, and its depth increase did not reach significance, likely because of low power. Reportedly, close to half of the unique spike-specific TCRs recognized epitopes lying outside the regions that are mutated in the B.1.351 and B.1.1.7 variants. Only a handful of AZD1222 recipients were SARS-CoV-2 seropositive at baseline, limiting conclusions about previously exposed vaccinees. Because no day 14 peak-response samples were available, the repertoires could be characterized only after the peak T cell response. Participants were mostly white British, with more females than males. The authors suggested clonal diversity may have been underestimated. A significant rise in spike-specific TCR breadth and depth was observed after two AZD1222 doses relative to day 0 and relative to MenACWY recipients. Vaccine-associated CD4 TCRs spanned the whole spike protein, with dominant responses in regions 160-218 and 743-854.

This sequence uses TRBV9 and TRBJ1-6; the D gene is unclear. The receptor was derived from an adult in good health. The source was peripheral blood, collected on day 0 of MenACWY control vaccination. The CDR3 reads as follows: CASSVAGSPLHF. The bases are TGTGCCAGCAGCGTAGCTGGTTCACCCCTCCACTTT.